Listed below are T cell receptor beta chains from one sample, sequenced in a study of blood T cell repertoires in COVID-19. Repertoires were generated with immunoSEQ multiplex PCR, while TCRdb's copy carries only in-frame clones and drops some. The sample lists approximately 440,000 clones, about 92% occurring once. Sample: PBMCs or T cells enriched from blood (not recorded which). These receptors came from a man aged 18 to 30 who had recovered from COVID-19. CDR3s include the opening cysteine and the closing phenylalanine or tryptophan. Fields, in order: J gene, D gene, clone size, V gene, CDR3 protein, CDR3 DNA. The D gene is left open where the match is weak. Part of the rows lack a size; the others show once, few, many or a class for expanded clones.

j_gene: TRBJ1-1
d_gene: NA
abundance: NA
v_gene: TRBV14
CDR3aa: CASSQDLPGVAEAFF
CDR3nt: TGTGCCAGCAGCCAAGATCTCCCAGGGGTGGCTGAAGCTTTCTTT

j_gene: TRBJ2-7
d_gene: NA
abundance: NA
v_gene: TRBV28
CDR3aa: CASSLAGRYEQYF
CDR3nt: TGTGCCAGCAGTTTGGCAGGGCGCTACGAGCAGTACTTC

j_gene: TRBJ1-2
d_gene: NA
abundance: NA
v_gene: TRBV18
CDR3aa: CASSPGGLDYTF
CDR3nt: TGTGCCAGCTCACCAGGGGGCCTTGACTACACCTTC

j_gene: TRBJ2-3
d_gene: NA
abundance: NA
v_gene: TRBV20-1
CDR3aa: CSASMDTQYF
CDR3nt: TGCAGTGCTTCCATGGATACGCAGTATTTT

j_gene: TRBJ1-1
d_gene: NA
abundance: NA
v_gene: TRBV7-9
CDR3aa: CASSFSRSRNTEAFF
CDR3nt: TGTGCCAGCAGCTTCTCTAGGTCGCGCAACACTGAAGCTTTCTTT

j_gene: TRBJ1-5
d_gene: NA
abundance: once
v_gene: TRBV5-1
CDR3aa: CASSLGAGNSNQPQHF
CDR3nt: TGCGCCAGCAGCTTGGGGGCAGGGAATAGCAATCAGCCCCAGCATTTT

j_gene: TRBJ2-3
d_gene: NA
abundance: NA
v_gene: TRBV4-1
CDR3aa: CATNEQGTDTQYF
CDR3nt: TGCGCCACCAATGAACAGGGCACAGATACGCAGTATTTT

j_gene: TRBJ2-3
d_gene: TRBD2
abundance: NA
v_gene: TRBV30
CDR3aa: CAWTPGLAGTDTQYF
CDR3nt: TGTGCCTGGACCCCCGGACTAGCGGGGACAGATACGCAGTATTTT

j_gene: TRBJ2-7
d_gene: NA
abundance: once
v_gene: TRBV5-1
CDR3aa: CASSRRGTWGGNEQYF
CDR3nt: TGCGCCAGCAGCCGACGAGGGACTTGGGGCGGAAACGAGCAGTACTTC

j_gene: TRBJ1-3
d_gene: NA
abundance: NA
v_gene: TRBV29-1
CDR3aa: CSASQGTGNTIYF
CDR3nt: TGCAGCGCCTCCCAGGGGACTGGAAACACCATATATTTT

j_gene: TRBJ1-3
d_gene: NA
abundance: NA
v_gene: TRBV29-1
CDR3aa: CSVVRDNSGNTIYF
CDR3nt: TGCAGCGTTGTCCGGGACAACTCTGGAAACACCATATATTTT

j_gene: TRBJ1-5
d_gene: TRBD1
abundance: NA
v_gene: TRBV2
CDR3aa: CASSADRGNQPQHF
CDR3nt: TGTGCCAGCAGCGCGGACAGGGGAAATCAGCCCCAGCATTTT

j_gene: TRBJ1-3
d_gene: NA
abundance: NA
v_gene: TRBV5-4
CDR3aa: CASSPRETSGNTIYF
CDR3nt: TGTGCCAGCAGCCCCCGGGAGACATCCGGAAACACCATATATTTT

j_gene: TRBJ2-1
d_gene: NA
abundance: NA
v_gene: TRBV28
CDR3aa: CASSLRASVSREYNEQFF
CDR3nt: TGTGCCAGCAGTTTACGGGCTAGCGTAAGCAGGGAGTACAATGAGCAGTTCTTC

j_gene: TRBJ1-3
d_gene: NA
abundance: NA
v_gene: TRBV30
CDR3aa: CAWSVNLGNTIYF
CDR3nt: TGTGCCTGGAGTGTCAACTTGGGAAACACCATATATTTT

j_gene: TRBJ2-7
d_gene: NA
abundance: NA
v_gene: TRBV6-4
CDR3aa: CASSDSVEGSYEQYF
CDR3nt: TGTGCCAGCAGTGACTCAGTGGAGGGGTCCTACGAGCAGTACTTC

j_gene: TRBJ2-7
d_gene: NA
abundance: NA
v_gene: TRBV6-5
CDR3aa: CASSYGGVAYEQYF
CDR3nt: TGTGCCAGCAGTTACGGCGGCGTAGCCTACGAGCAGTACTTC

j_gene: TRBJ2-7
d_gene: NA
abundance: NA
v_gene: TRBV6-1
CDR3aa: CASSETAGAWEQYF
CDR3nt: TGTGCCAGCAGTGAAACGGCGGGGGCTTGGGAGCAGTACTTC

j_gene: TRBJ2-6
d_gene: TRBD1
abundance: once
v_gene: TRBV4-1
CDR3aa: CASSQGAGQGALSGANVLTF
CDR3nt: TGCGCCAGCAGCCAAGGGGCGGGACAGGGGGCTCTGTCTGGGGCCAACGTCCTGACTTTC

j_gene: TRBJ1-2
d_gene: NA
abundance: NA
v_gene: TRBV11-3
CDR3aa: CASSLSGWGHTF
CDR3nt: TGTGCCAGCAGCTTATCAGGGTGGGGTCACACCTTC

j_gene: TRBJ1-4
d_gene: TRBD1
abundance: once
v_gene: TRBV7-9
CDR3aa: CASSPTGTGEKLFF
CDR3nt: TGTGCCAGCAGCCCTACCGGGACAGGTGAAAAACTGTTTTTT